Below are 24 T cell receptor beta chains sequenced from a single sample in a study of long-term antiretroviral therapy in people with HIV. They ran version v3.0 of the immunoSEQ assay at survey level. The table came from immunoSEQ multiplex PCR; TCRdb's copy has only in-frame clones and leaves some out. The sample gives about 35,000 clones, 65% to 80% of which show up once; roughly 3.5% is in the top ten. The material sequenced was unsorted PBMCs, taken 3 years after starting antiretroviral therapy. Receptor source: a man over 45 with HIV.

This rearrangement joins TRBV7-2 to TRBJ2-1, with TRBD2 as a possible D gene (5 bases). CDR1 is SGHTA, CDR2 FQGNSA, per germline. V lost 4 bases to trimming and J lost 2 bases, with 12 bases between them. The CDR3 has 15 amino acids. CDR3 loop: CASSSLSAAYNEQFF. As DNA, the CDR3 is TGTGCCAGCAGCTCCCTATCAGCGGCCTACAATGAGCAGTTCTTC.

The chain has TRBV7-2 and TRBJ1-2; no definite D call. V lost 4 bases to trimming and J lost 4 bases, with 19 bases between them. The germline gives CDR1 SGHTA, CDR2 FQGNSA. The CDR3 has 16 amino acids. The CDR3 protein is CASSSGGGVTRYGYTF. In DNA form, the CDR3 reads TGTGCCAGCAGCTCCGGAGGCGGCGTAACCCGCTATGGCTACACCTTC.

In this sample, this clone turned up a few times. The chain joins TRBV27 to TRBJ2-7; 9 bases agree with TRBD1. The CDR3 runs to 17 residues. Unmatched junction bases numbered 19, after V lost 7 bases and J lost 6 bases. Germline lookup yields CDR1 MNHEY and CDR2 SMNVEV (reference sequence). The CDR3 reads CASKSYPLGQGGTEQYF. The CDR3 DNA reads as TGTGCCAGCAAAAGTTACCCGTTGGGACAGGGAGGGACCGAGCAGTACTTC.

The chain uses TRBV7-2 and TRBJ2-7; 7 bases map to TRBD2. With 5 bases clipped from V and 0 bases from J, the junction kept 10 bases outside the gene matches. Germline V CDR1 and CDR2: SGHTA, FQGNSA. CDR3 length equals 16 residues. The CDR3 loop reads CASSHIQRGISYEQYF. CDR3 sequence (DNA): TGTGCCAGCAGCCATATTCAGCGGGGAATCTCCTACGAGCAGTACTTC.

The chain employs TRBV28 and TRBJ1-5, with 8 bases matching TRBD1. Germline V gene data show CDR1 as MDHEN and CDR2 as SYDVKM. V gave up 3 bases and J gave up 4 bases; unmatched junction bases: 5. This CDR3 region has 15 residues. In DNA, the CDR3 is TGTGCCAGCAGTTTCTCGGACAGGGATAATCAGCCCCAGCATTTT. Translating gives CASSFSDRDNQPQHF.

The genes are TRBV4-3 and TRBJ2-7, with a weak D call TRBD1 (6 bases). Trimming shortened V by 4 bases and J by 1 base, and 11 bases separated the two germline ends. CDR1 and CDR2 from the germline V gene are LGHNA and YSLEER. The CDR3 sequence is 14 residues long. The CDR3: CASSPGHPSYEQYF. As DNA, the CDR3 is TGCGCCAGCAGCCCGGGACACCCGTCCTACGAGCAGTACTTC.

V gene TRBV7-8 combines with J gene TRBJ1-5, with D uncertain. CDR1 is SGHVS, CDR2 FQNEAQ, per germline. This CDR3 is built from 17 residues. Trimming left V 0 bases short and J 0 bases short, with 12 bases between. CDR3 sequence: CASSLARQFYSNQPQHF. CDR3 sequence (DNA): TGTGCCAGCAGCTTAGCGAGGCAGTTTTATAGCAATCAGCCCCAGCATTTT.

The CDR3 is CASSLGGVGEKLFF. For the CDR3, the DNA is TGCGCCAGCAGCCTGGGGGGGGTAGGGGAAAAACTGTTTTTT. This chain uses TRBV4-3 with TRBJ1-4; maybe TRBD1 (5 bases). The CDR3 is 14 amino acids. V lost 4 bases and J lost 8, with 14 bases in between. Germline CDR1 reads LGHNA; CDR2 reads YSLEER.

This sequence joins TRBV5-1 and TRBJ2-2, with 12 bases lining up with TRBD1. Unmatched junction bases numbered 10, after V lost 4 bases and J lost 6 bases. The CDR3 runs to 17 residues. Germline V gene sequence: CDR1 SGHRS, CDR2 YFSETQ. CDR3 DNA: TGCGCCAGCAGCATCCTTGGGGGACAGGGGGCCGCCGGGGAGCTGTTTTTT. It encodes CASSILGGQGAAGELFF.

V and J are TRBV9 and TRBJ2-3; D is unclear. Between the trimmed V and J ends, which lost 0 bases and 5 bases, there was a span of 7 bases. The CDR3 is 13 residues long. CDR1 is SGDLS and CDR2 is YYNGEE in the germline V gene. CDR3 DNA: TGTGCCAGCAGCGTAGCTGTTGAAGATACGCAGTATTTT. Protein sequence: CASSVAVEDTQYF.

The rearrangement uses TRBV2 and TRBJ1-2, with TRBD1 matching 9 bases. The J segment lost 8 bases and the V segment lost 5 bases, leaving 6 bases of the junction unmatched. CDR3 length: 13 residues. The germline V gene encodes CDR1 SNHLY and CDR2 FYNNEI. CDR3 protein: CASSLTGGAGYTF. CDR3 DNA: TGTGCCAGCAGTCTTACAGGGGGCGCGGGCTACACCTTC.

This clone was recorded a few times. The chain recombines TRBV6-1 with TRBJ2-3; no clear D gene. The CDR3 totals 12 residues. The germline V and J ends were trimmed by 4 bases and 2 bases, with 4 bases remaining between them. The germline V gene has CDR1 MNHNS and CDR2 SASEGT. The DNA for the CDR3 is TGTGCCAGCAGTGGAACCACAGATACGCAGTATTTT. As protein: CASSGTTDTQYF.

The J gene is TRBJ2-5, the V gene TRBV5-4; D unresolved. Trimming took 4 bases from V and 1 from J, leaving 14 bases between them. In germline, CDR1 is SGHNT, CDR2 YYREEE (reference sequence). The CDR3 loop spans 15 amino acids. Written as DNA, the CDR3 is TGTGCCAGCAGCGACCGCCGGGCCACCCAAGAGACCCAGTACTTC. Translated: CASSDRRATQETQYF.

J is TRBJ2-1 and V is TRBV18; D remains ambiguous. The CDR3 length is 13 residues. The ends were cut back, 4 bases at V and 8 bases at J, with 12 bases in the middle. Germline CDR1 KGHSH, CDR2 LQKENI. For the CDR3, the DNA is TGTGCCAGCTCACGCATCCCTCTAGATGAGCAGTTCTTC. This codes for CASSRIPLDEQFF.

This chain links TRBV2 with TRBJ1-2, with TRBD1 matching over 7 bases. The CDR3 runs to 14 residues. The V gene's germline CDR1 is SNHLY and CDR2 FYNNEI. Germline trimming cut 6 bases from V and 8 bases from J; bases unmatched to any gene: 12. This chain's CDR3 is CASRYRGGVRGYTF. The CDR3, as DNA: TGTGCCAGCAGGTATAGAGGGGGCGTCAGGGGCTACACCTTC.

The rearrangement links TRBV5-1 to TRBJ2-6; D gene unclear. The CDR3 extends over 16 amino acids. Germline assignment: CDR1 SGHRS and CDR2 YFSETQ. V lost 4 bases and J 0 bases, leaving 11 bases between the germline ends. Written as DNA, the CDR3 is TGCGCCAGCAGCATGGACGGAAACTCTGGGGCCAACGTCCTGACTTTC. Translated, it gives CASSMDGNSGANVLTF.

The CDR3 region is CASSSTGTGALNEQFF. CDR3 in DNA: TGTGCCAGCAGTTCCACCGGGACAGGGGCATTGAATGAGCAGTTCTTC. The rearrangement uses TRBV28 and TRBJ2-1; 10 bases fit TRBD1. V shed 4 bases and J 7 bases; nucleotides not matched to a gene: 10. CDR1 and CDR2 from the germline V gene are MDHEN and SYDVKM. The CDR3 has 16 residues. Variable domain in full (rest from reference TRBV28 and TRBJ2-1): DVKVTQSSRYLVKRTGEKVFLECVQDMDHENMFWYRQDPGLGLRLIYFSYDVKMKEKGDIPEGYSVSREKKERFSLILESASTNQTSMYLCASSSTGTGALNEQFFGPGTRLTVL.

V gene TRBV25-1 combines with J gene TRBJ2-6; D unclear. This CDR3 contains 15 residues. CDR1 MGHDK and CDR2 SYGVNS come from the germline V gene. Trimming removed 3 bases at V and 0 bases at J, with 6 bases between. In DNA, the CDR3 is TGTGCCAGCAGTGAGGGTAACTCTGGGGCCAACGTCCTGACTTTC. Translation gives CASSEGNSGANVLTF.

The J gene is TRBJ1-1, the V gene TRBV10-3; 7 bases match TRBD1. V was clipped by 4 bases and J by 1 base; unmatched bases: 3. Germline CDR1 ENHRY, CDR2 SYGVKD. CDR3 length: 14 residues. The CDR3 loop reads CAISGGQKNTEAFF. DNA of the CDR3: TGTGCCATCAGTGGGGGACAGAAGAACACTGAAGCTTTCTTT.

V gene TRBV2 combines with J gene TRBJ2-2, with D possibly matching TRBD1 (5 bases). CDR1 SNHLY and CDR2 FYNNEI come from the germline V gene. The CDR3 loop spans 13 amino acids. V was shortened by 6 bases and J by 4 bases, with 9 bases between the two germline ends. The CDR3 spells CASRGRITGELFF. Here the CDR3 DNA reads TGTGCCAGCAGGGGGCGAATCACCGGGGAGCTGTTTTTT.

This rearrangement joins TRBV2 to TRBJ2-5; 9 bases fit TRBD1. V shed 5 bases, J shed 2 bases, and the junction held 3 bases outside the gene matches. The CDR3 covers 14 residues. In germline, CDR1 is SNHLY, CDR2 FYNNEI. The CDR3 region is CASSSGQGQETQYF. The CDR3 region has the DNA TGTGCCAGCAGTTCGGGACAGGGACAAGAGACCCAGTACTTC.

The V call is TRBV7-3, the J call TRBJ1-2, with TRBD1 matching 7 bases. The V segment lost 2 bases and the J segment 4 bases; nucleotides outside the gene matches: 4. Germline V lookup: CDR1 SGHTA, CDR2 FQGTGA. The CDR3 runs 14 residues. The CDR3, as DNA: TGTGCCAGCAGCTTATCGGCAGGGGGCTATGGCTACACCTTC. Protein: CASSLSAGGYGYTF.

The CDR3 DNA sequence: TGTGCCAGCAGTACACAGGTTAGCAATCAGCCCCAGCATTTT. It is translated as CASSTQVSNQPQHF. This rearrangement joins TRBV28 to TRBJ1-5, with D possibly TRBD1 on 5 matching bases. The V end lost 5 bases, the J end lost 0 bases, and 8 bases lay between the germline ends. This CDR3 spans 14 amino acids. Germline V gene sequence: CDR1 MDHEN, CDR2 SYDVKM.

The CDR3 DNA follows: TGTGCCAGCAGCGTAGAGGGACAGGGCTACGAGCAGTACTTC. This gives the protein CASSVEGQGYEQYF. This chain uses TRBV9 with TRBJ2-7; 9 positions match TRBD1. The germline CDR1 and CDR2 sequences are SGDLS and YYNGEE. V shed 0 bases and J 3 bases; nucleotides not matched to a gene: 1. CDR3 size: 14 residues.